This T cell receptor beta chain was found in a study of T cell changes during pregnancy in multiple sclerosis. This CDR3 spans 12 amino acids. The V end lost 0 bases, the J end lost 4 bases, and 6 bases lay between the germline ends. The germline V gene encodes CDR1 SQVTM and CDR2 ANQGSEA. The repertoire was sequenced with immunoSEQ multiplex PCR; TCRdb's copy has only in-frame clones and lacks some. The sample has almost 55,000 clones, roughly nine tenths seen once; the top ten hold 2.5% to 3.5%. Sample: CD8+ T cells from peripheral blood mononuclear cells, taken before pregnancy. The TCR originated in a female donor with multiple sclerosis, enrolled in a pregnancy study. V usage is TRBV29-1 and J usage is TRBJ1-2, with unresolved D. As DNA, the CDR3 is TGCAGCGTTGAAGATGAGGCCTATGGCTACACCTTC. Amino acid sequence: CSVEDEAYGYTF.